The rows below give T cell receptor beta chains drawn from one sample of a study of blood T cell repertoires in COVID-19. TCRdb's table, derived via immunoSEQ multiplex PCR, lists solely in-frame clones and lacks some. The sample carries 90,000 or so clones, 80% to 95% recorded once. Sequencing input: peripheral blood. These receptor sequences come from a man between 18 and 35 years old with COVID-19, enrolled during active disease. CDR3s leave out the opening cysteine and the closing phenylalanine or tryptophan.

TRBJ2-7 TRBV4-1 ASSQVVGTIYEQY
TRBJ2-7 TRBV28 ATWGVEQY
TRBJ2-1 TRBV5-1 ASSLVGLAGVGEQF
TRBJ1-3 TRBV28 ASSIFGDSSGNTIY
TRBJ2-7 TRBV19 ASSDPGYEQY
TRBJ2-7 TRBV18 ASSPETGYYEQY
TRBJ2-5 TRBV7-9 ASSLGDRGRTETQY
TRBJ2-7 TRBV5-1 ASSLTGASTYEQY
TRBJ2-7 TRBV6-5 ASSYRYEQY
TRBJ2-7 TRBV18 ASSPRQDGPYEQY